These T cell receptor beta chains were read from a single sample in a study of liver allograft versus peripheral blood T cells. TCRdb passed the reads through MiXCR, listing each CDR3 protein once. The sample includes approximately 6,100 distinct CDR3 sequences, 14% of them seen just once. These TCRs come from a human patient who had a liver transplant. The graft donor may have contributed some T cells. CDR3s include the opening cysteine and the closing phenylalanine or tryptophan. The D gene is left open where the match is weak. Not every row has a clone size; where given, it reads once, few, many or a size class.

len: 11
v_gene: TRBV11-1
abundance: medium-sized
j_gene: TRBJ1-1
d_gene: .
CDR3aa: CASPSENGAFF
CDR3nt: TGTGCCAGCCCCTCTGAAAACGGAGCTTTCTTT

len: 14
v_gene: TRBV28
abundance: .
j_gene: TRBJ1-5
d_gene: .
CDR3aa: CASRPFRGDQPQHF
CDR3nt: TGTGCCAGCAGGCCTTTTCGAGGGGATCAGCCCCAGCATTTT

len: 13
v_gene: TRBV6-5
abundance: medium-sized
j_gene: TRBJ1-1
d_gene: .
CDR3aa: CASRSDGNTEAFF
CDR3nt: TGTGCCAGCAGATCCGACGGGAACACTGAAGCTTTCTTT

len: 14
v_gene: TRBV6-2/TRBV6-3
abundance: medium-sized
j_gene: TRBJ1-5
d_gene: .
CDR3aa: CASSPVVSNQPQHF
CDR3nt: TGTGCCAGCAGCCCCGTCGTTAGCAATCAGCCCCAGCATTTT

len: 15
v_gene: TRBV11-2
abundance: few
j_gene: TRBJ1-4
d_gene: .
CDR3aa: CASSLGVVPLEKLFF
CDR3nt: TGTGCCAGCAGCTTAGGTGTCGTCCCTCTTGAAAAACTGTTTTTT

len: 16
v_gene: TRBV25-1
abundance: .
j_gene: TRBJ2-2
d_gene: .
CDR3aa: CATARIGTPNTGELFF
CDR3nt: TGTGCCACCGCCCGCATCGGGACACCGAACACCGGGGAGCTGTTTTTT

len: 13
v_gene: TRBV11-2
abundance: .
j_gene: TRBJ1-6
d_gene: .
CDR3aa: CASSLDPNSPLHF
CDR3nt: TGTGCCAGCAGCTTAGATCCCAATTCACCCCTCCACTTT

len: 13
v_gene: TRBV20-1
abundance: .
j_gene: TRBJ2-7
d_gene: .
CDR3aa: CSGYRGSSYEQYF
CDR3nt: TGCAGTGGATATAGGGGCAGCTCCTACGAGCAGTACTTC

len: 16
v_gene: TRBV18
abundance: medium-sized
j_gene: TRBJ1-2
d_gene: .
CDR3aa: CASSPSDYLLPYGYTF
CDR3nt: TGTGCCAGCTCACCCTCGGACTACTTATTACCGTATGGCTACACCTTC

len: 14
v_gene: TRBV29-1
abundance: medium-sized
j_gene: TRBJ2-7
d_gene: .
CDR3aa: CSATPGTNFYEQYF
CDR3nt: TGCAGCGCGACACCGGGCACAAATTTCTACGAGCAGTACTTC

len: 12
v_gene: TRBV7-9
abundance: .
j_gene: TRBJ1-5
d_gene: .
CDR3aa: CASSLTDQPQHF
CDR3nt: TGTGCCAGCAGCTTAACCGATCAGCCCCAGCATTTT

len: 13
v_gene: TRBV28
abundance: medium-sized
j_gene: TRBJ2-7
d_gene: .
CDR3aa: CASSFDTPREQYF
CDR3nt: TGTGCCAGCAGTTTTGACACTCCCCGGGAGCAGTACTTC

len: 14
v_gene: TRBV28
abundance: many
j_gene: TRBJ1-5
d_gene: .
CDR3aa: CASSLPGGNQPQHF
CDR3nt: TGTGCCAGCAGTTTACCCGGGGGCAATCAGCCCCAGCATTTT

len: 17
v_gene: TRBV30
abundance: medium-sized
j_gene: TRBJ1-1
d_gene: .
CDR3aa: CASSKIGTLGLNTEAFF
CDR3nt: TGTGCATCCTCGAAGATAGGGACACTCGGATTGAACACTGAAGCTTTCTTT

len: 16
v_gene: TRBV6-5
abundance: medium-sized
j_gene: TRBJ1-2
d_gene: TRBD1
CDR3aa: CASSRTGGILFDGYTF
CDR3nt: TGTGCCAGCAGTAGGACAGGGGGCATTTTGTTTGATGGCTACACCTTC

len: 15
v_gene: TRBV6-2/TRBV6-3
abundance: medium-sized
j_gene: TRBJ2-7
d_gene: TRBD2
CDR3aa: CASSGSTSGVYEQYF
CDR3nt: TGTGCCAGCAGCGGATCGACTAGCGGGGTCTACGAGCAGTACTTC

len: 13
v_gene: TRBV14
abundance: medium-sized
j_gene: TRBJ1-1
d_gene: TRBD1
CDR3aa: CASSQGTGTEAFF
CDR3nt: TGTGCCAGCAGCCAAGGGACAGGGACTGAAGCTTTCTTT

len: 14
v_gene: TRBV18
abundance: medium-sized
j_gene: TRBJ1-2
d_gene: .
CDR3aa: CASSPREANYGYTF
CDR3nt: TGTGCCAGCTCACCTAGGGAGGCTAACTATGGCTACACCTTC

len: 14
v_gene: TRBV18
abundance: medium-sized
j_gene: TRBJ2-7
d_gene: .
CDR3aa: CASSPLGASYEQYF
CDR3nt: TGTGCCAGCTCACCGCTAGGGGCCTCCTACGAGCAGTACTTC

len: 14
v_gene: TRBV27
abundance: many
j_gene: TRBJ1-2
d_gene: TRBD1
CDR3aa: CASSTRTGRYGYTF
CDR3nt: TGTGCCAGCAGTACCCGGACAGGGAGATATGGCTACACCTTC

len: 11
v_gene: TRBV30
abundance: .
j_gene: TRBJ2-1
d_gene: .
CDR3aa: CAWSFQDEQFF
CDR3nt: TGTGCCTGGAGTTTTCAGGATGAGCAGTTCTTC

len: 15
v_gene: TRBV19
abundance: .
j_gene: TRBJ2-1
d_gene: TRBD2
CDR3aa: CASSIRGLANNEQFF
CDR3nt: TGTGCCAGTAGTATTAGGGGACTAGCAAACAATGAGCAGTTCTTC

len: 13
v_gene: TRBV24-1
abundance: .
j_gene: TRBJ2-7
d_gene: .
CDR3aa: CATQDGFSYEQYF
CDR3nt: TGTGCCACGCAGGATGGGTTTTCCTACGAGCAGTACTTC

len: 15
v_gene: TRBV6-2/TRBV6-3
abundance: medium-sized
j_gene: TRBJ2-7
d_gene: TRBD1
CDR3aa: CASSPGTGSAYEQYF
CDR3nt: TGTGCCAGCAGTCCGGGGACAGGGAGCGCCTACGAGCAGTACTTC

len: 18
v_gene: TRBV3-1
abundance: .
j_gene: TRBJ1-3
d_gene: .
CDR3aa: CASSQRGGERTAGNTIYF
CDR3nt: TGTGCCAGCAGCCAAAGGGGGGGGGAAAGGACGGCTGGAAACACCATATATTTT

len: 13
v_gene: TRBV6-2/TRBV6-3
abundance: medium-sized
j_gene: TRBJ2-5
d_gene: .
CDR3aa: CASSRFMGETQYF
CDR3nt: TGTGCCAGCAGCCGATTCATGGGGGAGACCCAGTACTTC

len: 13
v_gene: TRBV29-1
abundance: few
j_gene: TRBJ2-7
d_gene: TRBD1
CDR3aa: CSAGAGRGSEQYF
CDR3nt: TGCAGCGCCGGGGCCGGCAGGGGGTCCGAGCAGTACTTC

len: 11
v_gene: TRBV12-3/TRBV12-4
abundance: .
j_gene: TRBJ2-3
d_gene: .
CDR3aa: CASRRTDTQYF
CDR3nt: TGTGCCAGCAGGCGCACAGATACGCAGTATTTT

len: 15
v_gene: TRBV5-4
abundance: .
j_gene: TRBJ1-2
d_gene: .
CDR3aa: CASTSGVVTNYGYTF
CDR3nt: TGTGCCAGTACTTCAGGGGTAGTTACTAACTATGGCTACACCTTC

len: 13
v_gene: TRBV7-9
abundance: medium-sized
j_gene: TRBJ1-5
d_gene: .
CDR3aa: CASGGSGNQPQHF
CDR3nt: TGTGCCAGCGGCGGGTCAGGTAATCAGCCCCAGCATTTT

len: 15
v_gene: TRBV7-9
abundance: many
j_gene: TRBJ1-1
d_gene: .
CDR3aa: CASSYTGIGSTEAFF
CDR3nt: TGTGCCAGCAGCTATACAGGGATTGGGAGCACTGAAGCTTTCTTT